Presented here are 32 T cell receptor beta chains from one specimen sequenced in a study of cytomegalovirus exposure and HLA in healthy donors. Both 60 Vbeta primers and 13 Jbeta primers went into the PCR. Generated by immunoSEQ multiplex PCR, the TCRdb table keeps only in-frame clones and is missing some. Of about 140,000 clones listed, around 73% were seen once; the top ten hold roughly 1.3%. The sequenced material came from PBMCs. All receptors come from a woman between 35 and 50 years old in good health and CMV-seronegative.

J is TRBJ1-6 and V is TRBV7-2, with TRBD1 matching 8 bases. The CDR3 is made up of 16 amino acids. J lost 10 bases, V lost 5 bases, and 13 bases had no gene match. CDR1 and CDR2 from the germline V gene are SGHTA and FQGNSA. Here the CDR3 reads CASSPEATGVGSPLHF. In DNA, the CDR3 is TGTGCCAGCAGCCCAGAAGCGACAGGGGTGGGCTCACCCCTCCACTTT.

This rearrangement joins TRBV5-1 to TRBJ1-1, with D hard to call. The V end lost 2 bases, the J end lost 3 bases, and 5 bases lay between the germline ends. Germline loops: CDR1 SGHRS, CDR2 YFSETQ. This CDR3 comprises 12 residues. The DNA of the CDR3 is TGCGCCAGCAGCTTCGGGGACACTGAAGCTTTCTTT. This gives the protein CASSFGDTEAFF.

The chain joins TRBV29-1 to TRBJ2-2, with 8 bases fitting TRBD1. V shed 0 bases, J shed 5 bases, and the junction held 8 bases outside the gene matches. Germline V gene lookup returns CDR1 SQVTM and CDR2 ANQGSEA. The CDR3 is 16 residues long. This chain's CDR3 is CSVEEEDRAGTGELFF. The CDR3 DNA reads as TGCAGCGTTGAAGAGGAGGACAGGGCTGGAACCGGGGAGCTGTTTTTT.

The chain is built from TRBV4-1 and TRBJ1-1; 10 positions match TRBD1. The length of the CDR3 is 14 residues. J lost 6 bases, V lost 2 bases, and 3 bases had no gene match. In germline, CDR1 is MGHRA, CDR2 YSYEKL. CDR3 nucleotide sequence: TGCGCCAGCAGCCAACCGGGACAGGGGTCTGAAGCTTTCTTT. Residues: CASSQPGQGSEAFF.

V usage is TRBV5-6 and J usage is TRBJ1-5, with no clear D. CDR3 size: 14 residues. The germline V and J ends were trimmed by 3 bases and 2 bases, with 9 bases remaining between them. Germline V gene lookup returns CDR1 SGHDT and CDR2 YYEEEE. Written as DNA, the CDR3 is TGTGCCAGCAGCTCGGGATCGGGCAATCAGCCCCAGCATTTT. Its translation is CASSSGSGNQPQHF. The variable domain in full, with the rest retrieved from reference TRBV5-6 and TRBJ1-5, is DAGVTQSPTHLIKTRGQQVTLRCSPKSGHDTVSWYQQALGQGPQFIFQYYEEEERQRGNFPDRFSGHQFPNYSSELNVNALLLGDSALYLCASSSGSGNQPQHFGDGTRLSIL.

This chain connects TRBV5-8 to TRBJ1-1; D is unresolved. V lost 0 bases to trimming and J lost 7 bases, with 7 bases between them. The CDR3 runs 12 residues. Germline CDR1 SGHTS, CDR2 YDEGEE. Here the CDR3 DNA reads TGTGCCAGCAGCTTGGCCGGGAGTGAAGCTTTCTTT. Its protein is CASSLAGSEAFF.

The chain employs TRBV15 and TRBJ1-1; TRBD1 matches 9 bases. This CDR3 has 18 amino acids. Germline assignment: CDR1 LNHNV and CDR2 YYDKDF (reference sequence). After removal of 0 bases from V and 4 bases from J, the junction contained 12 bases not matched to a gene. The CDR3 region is CATSRDPLQGARSTEAFF. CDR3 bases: TGTGCCACCAGCAGAGACCCCCTACAGGGGGCGCGAAGCACTGAAGCTTTCTTT.

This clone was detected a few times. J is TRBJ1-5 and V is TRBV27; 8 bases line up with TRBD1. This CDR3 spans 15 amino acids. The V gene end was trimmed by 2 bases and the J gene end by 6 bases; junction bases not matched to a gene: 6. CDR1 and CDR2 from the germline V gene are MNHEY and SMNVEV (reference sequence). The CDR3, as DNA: TGTGCCAGCAGTTTACTTGGACAGGGAGGTCAGCCCCAGCATTTT. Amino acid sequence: CASSLLGQGGQPQHF.

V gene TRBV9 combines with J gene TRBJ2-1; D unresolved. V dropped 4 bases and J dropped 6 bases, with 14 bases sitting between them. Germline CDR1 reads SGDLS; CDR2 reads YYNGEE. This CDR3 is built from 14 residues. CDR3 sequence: CASSIEHLGNEQFF. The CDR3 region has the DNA TGTGCCAGCAGCATCGAGCACCTTGGCAATGAGCAGTTCTTC.

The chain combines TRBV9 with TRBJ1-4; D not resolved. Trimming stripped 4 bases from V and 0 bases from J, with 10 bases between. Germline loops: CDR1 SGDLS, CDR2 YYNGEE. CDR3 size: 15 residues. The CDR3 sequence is CASSPGGATNEKLFF. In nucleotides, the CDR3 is TGTGCCAGCAGCCCCGGTGGAGCAACTAATGAAAAACTGTTTTTT.

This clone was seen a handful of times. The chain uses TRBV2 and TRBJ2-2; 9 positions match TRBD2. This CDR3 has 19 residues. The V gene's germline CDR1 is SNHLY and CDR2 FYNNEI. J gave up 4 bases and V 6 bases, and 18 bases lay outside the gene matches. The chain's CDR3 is CASSTTLPRGGLGTGELFF. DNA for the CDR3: TGTGCCAGCAGCACCACCCTCCCGCGGGGGGGCCTAGGCACCGGGGAGCTGTTTTTT.

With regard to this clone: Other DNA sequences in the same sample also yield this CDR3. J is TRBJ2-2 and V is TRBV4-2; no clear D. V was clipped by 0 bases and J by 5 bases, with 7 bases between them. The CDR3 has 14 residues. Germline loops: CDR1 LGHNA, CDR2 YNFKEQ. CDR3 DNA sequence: TGTGCCAGCAGCCAAGAAGAACAAACCGGGGAGCTGTTTTTT. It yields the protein CASSQEEQTGELFF.

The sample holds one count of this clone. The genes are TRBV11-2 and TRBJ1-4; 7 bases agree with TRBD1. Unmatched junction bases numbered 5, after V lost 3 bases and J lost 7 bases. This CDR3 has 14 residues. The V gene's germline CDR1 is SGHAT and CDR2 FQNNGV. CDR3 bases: TGTGCCAGCAGCTTGGCAGGGGGTATTGAAAAACTGTTTTTT. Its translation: CASSLAGGIEKLFF.

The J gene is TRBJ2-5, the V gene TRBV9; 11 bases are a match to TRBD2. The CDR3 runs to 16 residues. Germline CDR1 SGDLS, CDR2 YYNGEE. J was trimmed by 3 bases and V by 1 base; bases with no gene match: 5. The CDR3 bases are TGTGCCAGCAGCGTACCGATTAGCGGGGGGGAAGAGACCCAGTACTTC. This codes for CASSVPISGGEETQYF.

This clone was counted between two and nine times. The CDR3 DNA sequence: TGTGCCAGCAGTTCCCGGGGAGGGGATGCAAACACTGAAGCTTTCTTT. Its protein is CASSSRGGDANTEAFF. The chain is built from TRBV28 and TRBJ1-1, with D maybe TRBD1 (5 bases). V shed 4 bases and J shed 2 bases, with 17 bases lying between them. The germline CDR1 and CDR2 sequences are MDHEN and SYDVKM. CDR3 size: 16 residues.

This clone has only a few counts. CDR3 residues: CASSFGLARETQYF. The DNA of the CDR3 is TGTGCCAGCAGTTTTGGACTAGCTAGGGAGACCCAGTACTTC. The chain uses TRBV2 and TRBJ2-5; the match to TRBD2 covers 8 bases. The CDR3 covers 14 residues. Trimming at V came to 5 bases and at J to 5 bases, leaving 7 bases not matched to a gene. Germline V CDR1 and CDR2: SNHLY, FYNNEI.

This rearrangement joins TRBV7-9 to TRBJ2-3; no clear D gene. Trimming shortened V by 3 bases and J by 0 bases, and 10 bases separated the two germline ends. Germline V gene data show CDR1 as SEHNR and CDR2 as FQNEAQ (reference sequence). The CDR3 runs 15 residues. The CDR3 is CASSLRDTSTDTQYF. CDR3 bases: TGTGCCAGCAGCTTGCGTGACACTAGCACAGATACGCAGTATTTT.

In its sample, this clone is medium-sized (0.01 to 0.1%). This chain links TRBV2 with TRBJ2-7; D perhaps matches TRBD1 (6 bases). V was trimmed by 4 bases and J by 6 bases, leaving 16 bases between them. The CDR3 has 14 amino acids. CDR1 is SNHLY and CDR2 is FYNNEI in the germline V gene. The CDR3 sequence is CASSAQGTLSEQYF. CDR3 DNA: TGTGCCAGCAGTGCACAGGGAACCCTCTCCGAGCAGTACTTC.

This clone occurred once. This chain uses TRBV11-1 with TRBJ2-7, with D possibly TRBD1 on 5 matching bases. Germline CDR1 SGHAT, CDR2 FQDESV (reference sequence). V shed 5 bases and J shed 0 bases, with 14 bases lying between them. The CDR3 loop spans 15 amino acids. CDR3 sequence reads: CASSRQILGSYEQYF. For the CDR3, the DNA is TGTGCCAGCAGCCGACAGATCTTGGGCTCCTACGAGCAGTACTTC.

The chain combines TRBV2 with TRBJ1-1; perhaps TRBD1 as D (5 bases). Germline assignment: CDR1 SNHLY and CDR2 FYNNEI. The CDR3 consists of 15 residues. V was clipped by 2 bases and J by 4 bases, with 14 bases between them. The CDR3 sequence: CASSEQTAYGTEAFF. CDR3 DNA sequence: TGTGCCAGCAGTGAACAGACAGCCTACGGCACTGAAGCTTTCTTT.

CDR3 loop: CASGWGRTSQGEQFF. The CDR3 DNA follows: TGTGCTAGTGGTTGGGGCCGGACTAGTCAGGGTGAGCAGTTCTTC. The rearrangement uses TRBV12-5 and TRBJ2-1; TRBD2 matches at 7 bases. V dropped 4 bases and J dropped 9; count of bases not matched to a gene: 12. The CDR3 totals 15 residues. Germline V gives CDR1 LGHNT, CDR2 FRNRAP.

The CDR3 DNA reads TGCGCCAGCAGCCAAGAGGGGACAGGTTTTGGTGGGGCCAACGTCCTGACTTTC. Translation: CASSQEGTGFGGANVLTF. This rearrangement joins TRBV4-3 to TRBJ2-6; TRBD1 aligns across 8 bases. V gave up 0 bases and J gave up 3 bases; unmatched junction bases: 7. From germline, CDR1 is LGHNA and CDR2 YSLEER. The CDR3 covers 18 residues.

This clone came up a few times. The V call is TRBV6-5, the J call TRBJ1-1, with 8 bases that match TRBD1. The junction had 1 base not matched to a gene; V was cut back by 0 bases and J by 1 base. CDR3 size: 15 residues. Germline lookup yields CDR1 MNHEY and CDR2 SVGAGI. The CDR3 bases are TGTGCCAGCAGTTACTCTGACAGGGGGAACACTGAAGCTTTCTTT. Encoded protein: CASSYSDRGNTEAFF.

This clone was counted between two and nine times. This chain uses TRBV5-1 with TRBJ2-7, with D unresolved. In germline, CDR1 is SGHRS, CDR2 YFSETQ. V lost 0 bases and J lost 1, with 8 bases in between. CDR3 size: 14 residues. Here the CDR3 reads CASSLGSSSYEQYF. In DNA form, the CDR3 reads TGCGCCAGCAGCTTGGGGAGTAGTTCCTACGAGCAGTACTTC.

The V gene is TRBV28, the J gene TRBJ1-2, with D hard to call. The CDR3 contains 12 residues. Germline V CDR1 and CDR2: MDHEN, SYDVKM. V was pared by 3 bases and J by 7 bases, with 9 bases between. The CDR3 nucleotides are TGTGCCAGCAGTTTCGATCCCGGTGGCTACACCTTC. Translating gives CASSFDPGGYTF.

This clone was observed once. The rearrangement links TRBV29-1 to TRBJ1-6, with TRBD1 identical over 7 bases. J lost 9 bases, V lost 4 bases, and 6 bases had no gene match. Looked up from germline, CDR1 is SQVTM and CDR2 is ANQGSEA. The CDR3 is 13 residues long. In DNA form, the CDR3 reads TGCAGCGTTGGGAGGGACAGAGGTTCACCCCTCCACTTT. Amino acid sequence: CSVGRDRGSPLHF. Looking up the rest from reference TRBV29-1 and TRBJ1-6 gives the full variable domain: SAVISQKPSRDICQRGTSLTIQCQVDSQVTMMFWYRQQPGQSLTLIATANQGSEATYESGFVIDKFPISRPNLTFSTLTVSNMSPEDSSIYLCSVGRDRGSPLHFGNGTRLTVT.

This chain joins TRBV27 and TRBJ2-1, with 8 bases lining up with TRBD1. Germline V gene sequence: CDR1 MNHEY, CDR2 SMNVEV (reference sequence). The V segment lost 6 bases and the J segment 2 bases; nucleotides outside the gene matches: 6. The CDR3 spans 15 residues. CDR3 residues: CASSPGTGPYNEQFF. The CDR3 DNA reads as TGTGCCAGCAGCCCCGGGACAGGACCCTACAATGAGCAGTTCTTC.

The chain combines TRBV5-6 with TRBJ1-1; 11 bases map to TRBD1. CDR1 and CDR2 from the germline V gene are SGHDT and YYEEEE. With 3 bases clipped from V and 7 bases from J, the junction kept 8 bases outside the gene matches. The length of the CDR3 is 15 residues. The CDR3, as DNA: TGTGCCAGCAGCTATACCGGGACAGGGGGTGTTGAAGCTTTCTTT. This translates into CASSYTGTGGVEAFF.

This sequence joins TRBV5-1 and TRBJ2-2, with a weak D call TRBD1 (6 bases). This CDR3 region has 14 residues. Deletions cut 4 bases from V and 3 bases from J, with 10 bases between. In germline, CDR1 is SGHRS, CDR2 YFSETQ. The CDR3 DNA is TGCGCCAGCAGCACCGGACAGTACACCGGGGAGCTGTTTTTT. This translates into CASSTGQYTGELFF.

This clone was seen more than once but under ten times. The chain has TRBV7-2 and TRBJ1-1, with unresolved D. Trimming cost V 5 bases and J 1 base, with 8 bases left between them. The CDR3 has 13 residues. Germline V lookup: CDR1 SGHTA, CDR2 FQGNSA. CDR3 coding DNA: TGTGCCAGCAGCGCACAGCCGAACACTGAAGCTTTCTTT. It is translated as CASSAQPNTEAFF.

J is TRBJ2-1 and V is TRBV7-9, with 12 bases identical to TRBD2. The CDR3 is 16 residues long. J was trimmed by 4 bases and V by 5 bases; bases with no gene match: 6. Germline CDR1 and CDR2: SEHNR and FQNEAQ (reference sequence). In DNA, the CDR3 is TGTGCCAGCAGCCTAGGACTAGCGGGGACTTACAATGAGCAGTTCTTC. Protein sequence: CASSLGLAGTYNEQFF.

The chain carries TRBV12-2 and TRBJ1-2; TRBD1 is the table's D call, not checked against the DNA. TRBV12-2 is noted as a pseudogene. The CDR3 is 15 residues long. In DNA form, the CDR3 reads TGTGCAAGTCGCACCCTCCGACAGGGCTTGTATGGCTACACCTTC. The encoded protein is CASRTLRQGLYGYTF.